Following are 8 T cell receptor beta chains from one sample sequenced in a study of blood T cell repertoires in COVID-19. TCRdb's copy holds only in-frame clones and misses some; the assay was immunoSEQ multiplex PCR. This sample has about 40,000 clones, with about 80% found just once. Specimen: peripheral blood. Source of these receptors: a human donor with acute or convalescent COVID-19. The donor label of this sample is uncertain.

J is TRBJ2-1 and V is TRBV6-4; TRBD1 matches 8 bases. CDR1 is MRHNA, CDR2 SNTAGT, per germline. The CDR3 is 15 residues long. V trimming: 6 bases; J trimming: 3 bases; junction bases outside the gene matches: 7. The CDR3 reads CASSDGQGGYNEQFF. The CDR3 coding sequence is TGTGCCAGCAGCGACGGACAGGGAGGCTACAATGAGCAGTTCTTC.

The chain recombines TRBV5-1 with TRBJ2-4, with D perhaps TRBD1 (6 bases). The germline V gene has CDR1 SGHRS and CDR2 YFSETQ. The CDR3 length is 17 residues. V was clipped by 0 bases and J by 3 bases, with 16 bases between them. The CDR3 nucleotides are TGCGCCAGCAGCTTGGGCAGGGGAAACAACTTCAAAAACATTCAGTACTTC. Its translation is CASSLGRGNNFKNIQYF.

J is TRBJ1-3 and V is TRBV5-1; 10 nucleotides line up with TRBD1. V lost 3 bases to trimming and J lost 0 bases; unmatched junction nucleotides: 6. Germline V lookup: CDR1 SGHRS, CDR2 YFSETQ. The CDR3 sequence is 17 residues long. The CDR3 DNA reads as TGCGCCAGCAGCTCTCCGGGACAGGGGAACTCTGGAAACACCATATATTTT. It specifies CASSSPGQGNSGNTIYF.

The chain employs TRBV12-3 or TRBV12-4 and TRBJ1-6; the D is unclear. With 3 bases removed from V and 14 bases from J, the gap between germline ends came to 14 bases. The CDR3 runs to 13 residues. The CDR3 is CASSFRQAQTLHF. The CDR3, as DNA: TGTGCCAGCAGTTTTCGGCAGGCGCAAACCCTCCACTTT.

The V call is TRBV5-1, the J call TRBJ2-3; the match to TRBD2 covers 9 bases. This CDR3 has 16 amino acids. V gave up 0 bases and J gave up 4 bases; unmatched junction bases: 6. Germline V gives CDR1 SGHRS, CDR2 YFSETQ. CDR3 nucleotides: TGCGCCAGCAGCTTGGGAGCGGGAGGAGTTTCAGATACGCAGTATTTT. This codes for CASSLGAGGVSDTQYF.

This clone occurred once. The rearrangement uses TRBV6-5 and TRBJ2-3, with 9 bases lining up with TRBD1. V was pared by 10 bases and J by 2 bases, with 7 bases of the junction left unmatched. This CDR3 comprises 14 residues. Germline V gene sequence: CDR1 MNHEY, CDR2 SVGAGI. DNA of the CDR3: TGTGCCACCCCCGGGACAGGGAACACAGATACGCAGTATTTT. It encodes CATPGTGNTDTQYF.

V gene TRBV19 combines with J gene TRBJ2-2, with 8 bases aligning to TRBD1. This CDR3 region has 17 residues. Germline CDR1 reads LNHDA; CDR2 reads SQIVND (reference sequence). J gave up 5 bases and V 5 bases, and 13 bases lay outside the gene matches. CDR3 nucleotide sequence: TGTGCCAGTAGTCTCCCCCAGGGGGCGCGAGGGACCGGGGAGCTGTTTTTT. This translates into CASSLPQGARGTGELFF.

The chain uses TRBV15 and TRBJ2-1; 13 nucleotides line up with TRBD2. Looked up from germline, CDR1 is LNHNV and CDR2 is YYDKDF (reference sequence). V shed 2 bases, J shed 7 bases, and the junction held 14 bases outside the gene matches. CDR3 length: 19 amino acids. The CDR3 sequence is CATSRTRTSGGQIRNEQFF. The CDR3 DNA reads TGTGCCACCAGCAGAACTCGGACTAGCGGGGGACAGATAAGAAATGAGCAGTTCTTC. The whole variable domain, remainder taken from reference TRBV15 and TRBJ2-1, is DAMVIQNPRYQVTQFGKPVTLSCSQTLNHNVMYWYQQKSSQAPKLLFHYYDKDFNNEADTPDNFQSRRPNTSFCFLDIRSPGLGDTAMYLCATSRTRTSGGQIRNEQFFGPGTRLTVL.